This T cell receptor beta chain was recovered during a study of shared clonotypes between healthy human individuals. Terminally differentiated effector memory CD45RA+ cells were excluded by CCR7 positive selection of CD45RO-negative cells. All the donors were Caucasian adults who lived in Nashville, Tennessee. Findings and caveats of the study: Estimated richness was generally greater in naive than memory subsets.

Comment on this clone: The target antigen is unknown.

Replicate PCRs for sorted subsets used roughly 200 ng DNA; this equaled about 30,000 T cell genomes. The table came from immunoSEQ multiplex PCR; TCRdb's copy has only in-frame clones and leaves some out. The top ten clones hold under 2% of a sample with about 2.1 million clones, around 95% of them seen once. The CDR3 is 13 amino acids. With 0 bases removed from V and 8 bases from J, the gap between germline ends came to 8 bases. Germline loops: CDR1 MGHRA, CDR2 YSYEKL. The specimen sequenced was naive CD8+ T cells from PBMCs. The gene calls are TRBV4-1 and TRBJ2-1; possibly TRBD1 or TRBD2 for D (5 bases each). The TCR comes from a man between 18 and 29 years old in good health. Some clones in this sample may be carry-over from other donors' samples. The CDR3, as DNA: TGCGCCAGCAGCCAAGATGGGGGAGATGAGCAGTTCTTC. As protein: CASSQDGGDEQFF.